The present T cell receptor beta chain was sequenced within a study of T cell responses to AZD1222 COVID-19 vaccine. Study-level points and caveats: Repertoire sampling occurred only after the peak T cell response.

The protocol was immunoSEQ multiplex PCR, while the TCRdb copy is restricted to in-frame clones and leaves out a portion. The sample consists of under 150,000 clones, under 95% of them appearing once. A remark on this clone: Antigen: not known.

The V end lost 3 bases, the J end lost 2 bases, and 11 bases lay between the germline ends. The CDR3 is 14 amino acids. The V gene's germline CDR1 is SGHTA and CDR2 FQGNSA. The receptor was derived from an adult in good health. The sample here was peripheral blood, taken on day 0 of AZD1222 vaccination. The chain has TRBV7-2 and TRBJ2-7, with D possibly matching TRBD2 (6 bases). The CDR3 loop reads CASSFGGVAYEQYF. CDR3 DNA: TGTGCCAGCAGCTTTGGAGGGGTAGCCTACGAGCAGTACTTC.